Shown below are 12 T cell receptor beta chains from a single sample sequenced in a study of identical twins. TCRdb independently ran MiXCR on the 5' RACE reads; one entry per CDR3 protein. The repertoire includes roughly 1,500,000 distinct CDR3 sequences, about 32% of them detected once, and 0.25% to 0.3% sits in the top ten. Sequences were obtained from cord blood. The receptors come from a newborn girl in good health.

This CDR3 reads CATSDGDRGWYEQYF. CDR3 coding DNA: TGTGCCACCAGTGACGGGGACAGGGGATGGTACGAGCAGTACTTC. The chain combines TRBV24-1 with TRBJ2-7; 10 bases are a match to TRBD1. CDR3 size: 15 residues. From germline, CDR1 is KGHDR and CDR2 SFDVKD. V shed 4 bases, J shed 4 bases, and the junction held 6 bases outside the gene matches.

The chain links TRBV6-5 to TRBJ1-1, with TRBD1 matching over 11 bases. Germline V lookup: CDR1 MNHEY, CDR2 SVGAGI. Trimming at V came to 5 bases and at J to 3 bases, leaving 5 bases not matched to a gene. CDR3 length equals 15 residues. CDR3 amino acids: CASSAGQGADTEAFF. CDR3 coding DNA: TGTGCCAGCAGTGCCGGACAGGGGGCGGACACTGAAGCTTTCTTT.

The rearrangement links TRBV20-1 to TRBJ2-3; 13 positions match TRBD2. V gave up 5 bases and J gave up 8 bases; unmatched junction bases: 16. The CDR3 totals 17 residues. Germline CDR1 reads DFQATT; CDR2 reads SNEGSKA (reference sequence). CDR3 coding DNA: TGCAGTGCTGTCCCACTAGCGGGGGGGCCCGGTATGGGTACGCAGTATTTT. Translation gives CSAVPLAGGPGMGTQYF.

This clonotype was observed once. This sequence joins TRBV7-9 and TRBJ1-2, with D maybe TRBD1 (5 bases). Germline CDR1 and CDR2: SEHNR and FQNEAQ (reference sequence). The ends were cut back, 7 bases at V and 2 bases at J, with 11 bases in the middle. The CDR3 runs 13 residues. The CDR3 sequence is CASKGRVNYGYTF. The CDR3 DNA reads TGTGCCAGCAAGGGCAGGGTAAACTATGGCTACACCTTC.

CDR3 protein: CASRQPRTDSYEQYF. In DNA, the CDR3 is TGTGCCAGCAGGCAACCCAGGACAGACTCCTACGAGCAGTACTTC. V usage is TRBV2 and J usage is TRBJ2-7; a weak D match, TRBD1 (6 bases). Germline V CDR1 and CDR2: SNHLY, FYNNEI. The CDR3 is made up of 15 amino acids. The V and J ends lost 6 bases and 0 bases respectively, with 15 bases between them.

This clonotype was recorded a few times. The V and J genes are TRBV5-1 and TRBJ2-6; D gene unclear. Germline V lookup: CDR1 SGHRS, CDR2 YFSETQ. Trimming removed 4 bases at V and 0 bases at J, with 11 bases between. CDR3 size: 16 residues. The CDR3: CASSPPFGSGANVLTF. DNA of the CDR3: TGCGCCAGCAGCCCCCCCTTCGGCTCTGGGGCCAACGTCCTGACTTTC.

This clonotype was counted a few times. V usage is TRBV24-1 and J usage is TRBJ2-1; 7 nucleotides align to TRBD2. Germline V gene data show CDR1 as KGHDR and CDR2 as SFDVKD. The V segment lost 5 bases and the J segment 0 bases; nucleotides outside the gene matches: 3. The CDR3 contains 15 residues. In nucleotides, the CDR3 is TGTGCCACCAGTGCTAGCGGCAGCTCCTACAATGAGCAGTTCTTC. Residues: CATSASGSSYNEQFF.

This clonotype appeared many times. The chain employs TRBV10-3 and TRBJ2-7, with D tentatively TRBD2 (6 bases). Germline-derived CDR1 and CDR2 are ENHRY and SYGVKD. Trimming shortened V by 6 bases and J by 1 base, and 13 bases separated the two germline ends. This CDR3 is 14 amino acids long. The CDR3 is CAISPGTSSYEQYF. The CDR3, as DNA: TGTGCCATCAGCCCCGGGACTTCTTCCTACGAGCAGTACTTC.

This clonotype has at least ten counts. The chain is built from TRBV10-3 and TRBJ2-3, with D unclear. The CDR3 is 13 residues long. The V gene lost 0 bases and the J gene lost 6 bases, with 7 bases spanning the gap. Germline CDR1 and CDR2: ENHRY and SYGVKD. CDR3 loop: CAISESKADTQYF. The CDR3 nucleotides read TGTGCCATCAGTGAGTCGAAGGCGGATACGCAGTATTTT.

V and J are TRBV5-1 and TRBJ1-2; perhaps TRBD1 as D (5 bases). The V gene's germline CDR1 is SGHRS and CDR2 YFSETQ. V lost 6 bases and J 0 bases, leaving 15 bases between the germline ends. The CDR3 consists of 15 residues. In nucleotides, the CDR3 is TGCGCCAGCAAGGAAAGGCAGGGACCTAACTATGGCTACACCTTC. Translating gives CASKERQGPNYGYTF.

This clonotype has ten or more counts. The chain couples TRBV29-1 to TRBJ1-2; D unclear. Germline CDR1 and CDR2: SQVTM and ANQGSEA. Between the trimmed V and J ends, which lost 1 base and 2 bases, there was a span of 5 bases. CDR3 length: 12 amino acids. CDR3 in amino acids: CSVEGTNYGYTF. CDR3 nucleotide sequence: TGCAGCGTTGAAGGGACGAACTATGGCTACACCTTC.

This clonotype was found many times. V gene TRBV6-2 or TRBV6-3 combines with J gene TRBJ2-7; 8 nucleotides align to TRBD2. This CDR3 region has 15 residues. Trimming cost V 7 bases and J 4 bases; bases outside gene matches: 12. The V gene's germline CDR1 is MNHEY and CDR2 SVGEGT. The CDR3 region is CASTLTTSGVYEQYF. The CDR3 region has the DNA TGTGCCAGCACCCTCACTACTAGCGGAGTATACGAGCAGTACTTC.